This T cell receptor beta chain was recovered during a study of human T cells and chemical hapten exposure. Study summary: Sensitization used 2% DPC on approximately 2 cm by approximately 2 cm upper inner arm skin.

Indicated time point: patch test 1, 2 weeks after DPC sensitization. Treatment noted: therapeutic diphenylcyclopropenone sensitization with weekly scalp DPC. MiXCR was run by TCRdb on the RACE reads, yielding one entry per CDR3 protein. The profile shows some 87,000 distinct CDR3 sequences, about 9.3% of them singletons. CDR1 is MDHEN and CDR2 is SYDVKM in the germline V gene. V was shortened by 1 base and J by 0 bases, with 10 bases between the two germline ends. The length of the CDR3 is 16 residues. This clonotype came up a few times. The gene calls are TRBV28 and TRBJ2-4; D tentatively reads TRBD1 or TRBD2 (5 bases each). This clonotype was sampled from a woman aged 45-65 years with alopecia areata. Some clones in this sample may be carry-over from other donors' samples. The source material was whole blood, sampled in connection with sensitization to the hapten diphenylcyclopropenone (DPC). The CDR3 region has the DNA TGTGCCAGCAGTTTATTTGGGACGCTAGCCAAAAACATTCAGTACTTC. The encoded protein is CASSLFGTLAKNIQYF. The full variable domain, rest sourced from reference TRBV28 and TRBJ2-4, is DVKVTQSSRYLVKRTGEKVFLECVQDMDHENMFWYRQDPGLGLRLIYFSYDVKMKEKGDIPEGYSVSREKKERFSLILESASTNQTSMYLCASSLFGTLAKNIQYFGAGTRLSVL.